These T cell receptor beta chains were read from a single sample in a study of metastatic and nonmetastatic thyroid tumors. With MiXCR, TCRdb called clones anew from the PCR reads. The data contain roughly 13,000 clones, 25% to 40% of them seen just once; the ten biggest clones take up roughly 14%. The sequencing sample was made of tumor tissue. These receptors came from a male donor with papillary thyroid cancer or a benign thyroid nodule (not recorded which). Some clones in this sample may be carry-over from other donors' samples. CDR3s include the opening cysteine and the closing phenylalanine or tryptophan. The D gene is left open where the match is weak. Some rows mark clone size as missing; the rest say once, few, many or name a class of expanded clone.

v_call	d_call	j_call	clone_size	cdr3_nt	cdr3_aa
TRBV11-3	NA	TRBJ2-5	NA	TGTGCCAGCAGCAAGGGGACGGCTTTACTAGAGACCCATTACTTC	CASSKGTALLETHYF
TRBV24-1	TRBD1	TRBJ1-6	many	TGTGCCACCAGTGAAGAACAGGGGGCTGGGGACTCACCCCTCCACTTT	CATSEEQGAGDSPLHF
TRBV28	NA	TRBJ2-2	few	TGTGCCAGCAGTTTTTTCCTGGACGGGGGGCGCGGTAGTACCGGGGAGCTGTTTTTT	CASSFFLDGGRGSTGELFF
TRBV5-1	NA	TRBJ2-3	NA	TGCGCCAGCAGCTTGGAGGGCCTCACAGATACGCAGTATTTT	CASSLEGLTDTQYF
TRBV20-1	NA	TRBJ2-2	NA	TGCAGTGCTTCCGGGACCGATAACACCGGGGAGCTGTTTTTT	CSASGTDNTGELFF
TRBV5-1	NA	TRBJ1-3	NA	TGCGCCAGCAGCTTGGTTGTGAGCTCTGGAAACACCATATATTTT	CASSLVVSSGNTIYF
TRBV5-1	TRBD2	TRBJ2-2	NA	TGCGCCAGCAGCTGGACTAGCGGGAGTCCCGGCACCGGGGAGCTGTTTTTT	CASSWTSGSPGTGELFF
TRBV6-1	TRBD1	TRBJ1-6	few	TGTGCCAGCATACAGGGGGGACCCAATTCACCCGTCCACTTT	CASIQGGPNSPVHF
TRBV20-1	NA	TRBJ1-1	NA	TGCAGTGCTCAGGGTGCCCGGCAGGGGAACACTGAAGCTTTCTTT	CSAQGARQGNTEAFF
TRBV12-3/TRBV12-4	NA	TRBJ2-2	NA	TGTGCCAGCAGTTTTTTCGGGGAGCTGTTTTTT	CASSFFGELFF
TRBV6-1	NA	TRBJ2-1	medium-sized	TGTGCCAGCAGTGACCCTACCTTGAGGACAGTCTACAATGAGCAGTTCTTC	CASSDPTLRTVYNEQFF
TRBV12-3/TRBV12-4	NA	TRBJ2-2	medium-sized	TGTGCCAGCAGTTTATTCTCCGGGGGAACCGGGGAGCTGTTTTTT	CASSLFSGGTGELFF
TRBV5-4	TRBD1	TRBJ1-1	many	TGTGCCAGCAGCGGGGGACAGGGGGCTGAAGCTTTCTTT	CASSGGQGAEAFF
TRBV5-1	TRBD1	TRBJ1-2	once	TGCGCCAGCAGCTTGACAGGGGGCAACAACTATGGCTACACCTTC	CASSLTGGNNYGYTF
TRBV27	NA	TRBJ1-2	few	TGTGCCAGCAGTTTAGCAGGTGTGGACTATGGCTACACCTTC	CASSLAGVDYGYTF
TRBV5-6	NA	TRBJ2-5	NA	TGTGCCAGCAGCACTCGGGAGACCCAGTACTTC	CASSTRETQYF
TRBV6-1	NA	TRBJ2-1	few	TGTGCCAGCAGTGAGGCGCAGTACAATGAGCAGTTCTTC	CASSEAQYNEQFF